The 14 T cell receptor beta chains listed next were all sequenced from one sample in a study of T cells in Graves' hyperthyroidism and ophthalmopathy. Authors of the study amplified TCR beta CDR3 regions from RNA transcripts. With the HTBI primer set, the TCR CDR3 went through a first round of RT-PCR. In TCRdb, the multiplex PCR reads were re-called with MiXCR into one record per CDR3 protein. The sample includes 530,000 or so distinct CDR3 sequences, 17% of them seen just once. Sequencing input: blood. These TCRs come from a woman between 18 and 29 years old with Graves' ophthalmopathy.

This sequence joins TRBV7-2 and TRBJ2-1; 10 bases line up with TRBD1. J was trimmed by 5 bases and V by 3 bases; bases with no gene match: 7. CDR3 length: 16 amino acids. Germline V gene sequence: CDR1 SGHTA, CDR2 FQGNSA. In DNA, the CDR3 is TGTGCCAGCAGCTTGTCCCGGGACAGGGGAAACAATGAGCAGTTCTTC. The encoded protein is CASSLSRDRGNNEQFF.

At least ten counts were recorded for this clonotype. The V call is TRBV28, the J call TRBJ1-1; D is unclear. Germline CDR1 reads MDHEN; CDR2 reads SYDVKM. The V and J ends lost 6 bases and 2 bases respectively, with 16 bases between them. This CDR3 is built from 15 residues. The chain's CDR3 is CASSPWTRSNTEAFF. The CDR3 DNA sequence: TGTGCCAGCAGCCCCTGGACCAGGTCAAACACTGAAGCTTTCTTT.

This clonotype occurred a few times. V and J are TRBV27 and TRBJ1-5, with a tentative D call TRBD1 (6 bases). This CDR3 spans 16 amino acids. CDR1 and CDR2 (germline): MNHEY, SMNVEV (reference sequence). V lost 1 base, J lost 0 bases, and 10 bases lay in between. CDR3 sequence reads: CASSLYPGVSNQPQHF. CDR3 in DNA: TGTGCCAGCAGTTTATATCCAGGGGTTAGCAATCAGCCCCAGCATTTT.

This clonotype turned up a few times. Here the CDR3 DNA reads TGTGCCAGCAGCCTAGTTACTCGGGGAGCAGATACGCAGTATTTT. The encoded protein is CASSLVTRGADTQYF. The V and J genes are TRBV7-9 and TRBJ2-3; D is possibly TRBD2 (5 bases). CDR3 size: 15 residues. CDR1 and CDR2 (germline): SEHNR, FQNEAQ (reference sequence). The V end lost 5 bases, the J end lost 4 bases, and 16 bases lay between the germline ends.

This clonotype was recorded at least ten times. The rearrangement joins TRBV28 to TRBJ2-5, with 7 bases identical to TRBD2. Germline V gene lookup returns CDR1 MDHEN and CDR2 SYDVKM. The CDR3 is 18 residues long. Unmatched junction bases numbered 13, after V lost 3 bases and J lost 0 bases. For the CDR3, the DNA is TGTGCCAGCAGTTTCCTTTTAATTCGGGAGGCGAACCAAGAGACCCAGTACTTC. This translates into CASSFLLIREANQETQYF.

This clonotype showed up many times. This rearrangement joins TRBV9 to TRBJ2-3; TRBD1 or TRBD2 may be the D gene (5 bases each). The CDR3 loop spans 15 amino acids. Deletions cut 4 bases from V and 2 bases from J, with 14 bases between. CDR1 and CDR2 (germline): SGDLS, YYNGEE. In nucleotides, the CDR3 is TGTGCCAGCAGCTCCGGGACGGCTTACACAGATACGCAGTATTTT. Amino acid sequence: CASSSGTAYTDTQYF. The variable domain in full, completed from reference TRBV9 and TRBJ2-3, reads DSGVTQTPKHLITATGQRVTLRCSPRSGDLSVYWYQQSLDQGLQFLIQYYNGEERAKGNILERFSAQQFPDLHSELNLSSLELGDSALYFCASSSGTAYTDTQYFGPGTRLTVL.

This chain uses TRBV5-6 with TRBJ2-1, with 8 bases matching TRBD1. There are 13 residues in the CDR3. In germline, CDR1 is SGHDT, CDR2 YYEEEE. The V gene end was trimmed by 4 bases and the J gene end by 13 bases; junction bases not matched to a gene: 10. The CDR3 DNA reads as TGTGCCAGCAGCCCCTCCACGACAGGGGACCAGTTCTTC. Translated, it gives CASSPSTTGDQFF.

This clonotype was seen ten or more times. The genes are TRBV6-6 and TRBJ2-7; 7 bases fit TRBD1. Germline CDR1 and CDR2: MNHNY and SVGAGI (reference sequence). Trimming removed 2 bases from V and 4 bases from J; junction bases left unmatched: 5. The CDR3 is 14 residues long. The CDR3 region has the DNA TGTGCCAGCAGTTACGACAGGGTAGGGTACGAGCAGTACTTC. Translating gives CASSYDRVGYEQYF.

This clonotype was detected many times. Written as DNA, the CDR3 is TGTGCCAGCAGCGTAGGTGAATTCTCCTACGAGCAGTACTTC. It translates to CASSVGEFSYEQYF. The rearrangement uses TRBV9 and TRBJ2-7; D gene unclear. V lost 0 bases, J lost 0 bases, and 7 bases lay in between. Germline CDR1 is SGDLS and CDR2 is YYNGEE. CDR3 size: 14 residues.

This clonotype was seen more than once but under ten times. The chain couples TRBV19 to TRBJ1-1; 7 bases align to TRBD1. The germline CDR1 and CDR2 sequences are LNHDA and SQIVND (reference sequence). The CDR3 runs to 13 residues. The V segment lost 8 bases and the J segment 4 bases; nucleotides outside the gene matches: 7. CDR3 DNA: TGTGCCAGTTGTACAGGGGAAGGCACTGAAGCTTTCTTT. This encodes CASCTGEGTEAFF.

This clonotype was observed a few times. CDR3 nucleotide sequence: TGTGCCAGCAGCTTACTCCACGGACAGGAGTCAGATACGCAGTATTTT. Its protein is CASSLLHGQESDTQYF. The V call is TRBV5-6, the J call TRBJ2-3; 7 bases align to TRBD1. From germline, CDR1 is SGHDT and CDR2 YYEEEE. Trimming took 2 bases from V and 4 from J; bases not matched to a gene: 10. The CDR3 extends over 16 amino acids.

The chain recombines TRBV2 with TRBJ2-7; D not certain. V lost 3 bases and J 2 bases, leaving 11 bases between the germline ends. The CDR3 loop spans 14 amino acids. Germline V lookup: CDR1 SNHLY, CDR2 FYNNEI. CDR3 sequence: CASSDSRGTYEQYF. DNA for the CDR3: TGTGCCAGCAGTGACTCCCGAGGAACCTACGAGCAGTACTTC.

In its sample, this clonotype was seen once. Sequence at one end of the junction differs from germline and may be a read error. The chain couples TRBV4-1 to TRBJ2-7; D might be TRBD1 (6 bases). The germline gives CDR1 MGHRA, CDR2 YSYEKL. The CDR3 is made up of 15 amino acids. As DNA, the CDR3 is TGTGCCAGCAGCCAAGACGGAACAGGGACCTACGAGCAGTACTTC. Translation: CASSQDGTGTYEQYF.

This clonotype showed up many times. The V call is TRBV11-2, the J call TRBJ2-1; weak D call: TRBD1 (5 bases). The CDR3 has 15 residues. The V end was cut by 5 bases, the J end by 4 bases, with 15 bases between. CDR1 and CDR2 (germline): SGHAT, FQNNGV. The CDR3 sequence is CASSPEGVVYNEQFF. The DNA of the CDR3 is TGTGCCAGCAGCCCCGAAGGGGTAGTATACAATGAGCAGTTCTTC.